A single sample gave rise to the 15 T cell receptor beta chains below, sequenced in a study of cytomegalovirus exposure and HLA in healthy donors. PCR primers comprised 60 Vbeta and 13 Jbeta primers. Method: immunoSEQ multiplex PCR; TCRdb's copy keeps in-frame clones and lacks some. The table lists under 200,000 clones, approximately 81% of them singletons, with less than 3% in the top ten. Sample: PBMCs. The receptors originated from a female donor in good health and CMV-seronegative.

The chain couples TRBV10-2 to TRBJ1-1; 7 bases map to TRBD1. The CDR3 sequence is 14 residues long. With 11 bases clipped from V and 1 base from J, the junction kept 10 bases outside the gene matches. CDR1 and CDR2 (germline): WSHSY, SAAADI. The CDR3 DNA reads TGCGCCGGAGAGACAGGGACGGAGAACACTGAAGCTTTCTTT. Amino acid sequence: CAGETGTENTEAFF.

The chain joins TRBV7-9 to TRBJ2-1; D perhaps matches TRBD2 (5 bases). Germline CDR1 reads SEHNR; CDR2 reads FQNEAQ (reference sequence). Trimming stripped 3 bases from V and 2 bases from J, with 17 bases between. This CDR3 spans 17 amino acids. CDR3: CASSFWGVGGPYNEQFF. The CDR3 bases are TGTGCCAGCAGCTTTTGGGGAGTTGGTGGCCCCTACAATGAGCAGTTCTTC. The complete variable domain, with remaining parts taken from reference TRBV7-9 and TRBJ2-1, reads DTGVSQNPRHKITKRGQNVTFRCDPISEHNRLYWYRQTLGQGPEFLTYFQNEAQLEKSRLLSDRFSAERPKGSFSTLEIQRTEQGDSAMYLCASSFWGVGGPYNEQFFGPGTRLTVL.

V and J are TRBV6-6 and TRBJ1-3, with D maybe TRBD1 (6 bases). This CDR3 is built from 16 residues. V lost 5 bases, J lost 0 bases, and 14 bases lay in between. The germline V gene has CDR1 MNHNY and CDR2 SVGAGI (reference sequence). DNA for the CDR3: TGTGCCAGCAGTCCACAGGGCCGGATCTCTGGAAACACCATATATTTT. It encodes CASSPQGRISGNTIYF.

Details on this clone: Germline is not matched at one junction end, which may reflect a read error. V is TRBV7-2 and J is TRBJ2-2; 8 nucleotides line up with TRBD2. The CDR3 runs 15 residues. Germline V gives CDR1 SGHTA, CDR2 FQGNSA. Here the CDR3 reads CASSLSDPSGGGLFF. In DNA, the CDR3 is TGTGCCAGCAGCTTATCTGACCCCTCCGGGGGGGGGCTGTTTTTT.

This chain links TRBV7-9 with TRBJ2-3; 13 bases agree with TRBD2. This CDR3 is built from 15 residues. J lost 6 bases, V lost 5 bases, and 5 bases had no gene match. The V gene's germline CDR1 is SEHNR and CDR2 FQNEAQ (reference sequence). The CDR3 sequence is CASSQGLAGRDTQYF. CDR3 bases: TGTGCCAGCAGCCAGGGACTAGCGGGGAGGGATACGCAGTATTTT. The full variable domain, completed using reference TRBV7-9 and TRBJ2-3, is DTGVSQNPRHKITKRGQNVTFRCDPISEHNRLYWYRQTLGQGPEFLTYFQNEAQLEKSRLLSDRFSAERPKGSFSTLEIQRTEQGDSAMYLCASSQGLAGRDTQYFGPGTRLTVL.

This CDR3 is CASTDRTTDTQYF. DNA of the CDR3: TGCGCCAGCACCGACAGGACCACAGATACGCAGTATTTT. V usage is TRBV10-2 and J usage is TRBJ2-3; tentative D call: TRBD1 (6 bases). Germline assignment: CDR1 WSHSY and CDR2 SAAADI. Trimming left V 7 bases short and J 2 bases short, with 10 bases between. This CDR3 has 13 residues.

This clone has just one count. This chain connects TRBV5-1 to TRBJ2-5; possibly TRBD1 for D (5 bases). Germline V CDR1 and CDR2: SGHRS, YFSETQ. This CDR3 region has 14 residues. The V end was cut by 5 bases, the J end by 0 bases, with 11 bases between. The CDR3 bases are TGCGCCAGCAGGCTGGCACAGGACCAAGAGACCCAGTACTTC. Its translation: CASRLAQDQETQYF.

This clone was seen a handful of times. The rearrangement uses TRBV2 and TRBJ2-5, with D tentatively TRBD2 (6 bases). Trimming cost V 7 bases and J 4 bases, with 16 bases left between them. CDR1 SNHLY and CDR2 FYNNEI come from the germline V gene. CDR3 length: 14 residues. The DNA of the CDR3 is TGTGCCAGCACTTTAAGTCTGGGGGGAGAGACCCAGTACTTC. It encodes CASTLSLGGETQYF. Filled out from reference TRBV2 and TRBJ2-5, the complete variable domain reads EPEVTQTPSHQVTQMGQEVILRCVPISNHLYFYWYRQILGQKVEFLVSFYNNEISEKSEIFDDQFSVERPDGSNFTLKIRSTKLEDSAMYFCASTLSLGGETQYFGPGTRLLVL.

V usage is TRBV19 and J usage is TRBJ2-7; possibly TRBD1 for D (6 bases). CDR1 and CDR2 (germline): LNHDA, SQIVND (reference sequence). V was cut by 4 bases and J by 9 bases, with 16 bases left in between. The CDR3 runs to 13 residues. The CDR3 is CASSTPRQGWQYF. The CDR3 coding sequence is TGTGCCAGTAGTACCCCCCGGCAGGGGTGGCAGTACTTC.

This clone turned up a few times. The chain recombines TRBV2 with TRBJ2-7; possibly TRBD2 for D (6 bases). CDR1 is SNHLY, CDR2 FYNNEI, per germline. The germline V and J ends were trimmed by 6 bases and 6 bases, with 15 bases remaining between them. The length of the CDR3 is 13 residues. The CDR3 reads CASRETGEGEQYF. In DNA form, the CDR3 reads TGTGCCAGCAGGGAAACGGGGGAAGGCGAGCAGTACTTC.

This chain connects TRBV6-5 to TRBJ2-5; D perhaps matches TRBD1 (8 bases). V gave up 8 bases and J gave up 7 bases, with 20 bases separating them. The CDR3 runs to 14 residues. Germline loops: CDR1 MNHEY, CDR2 SVGAGI. The CDR3 protein is CASRRKDREGTQYF. CDR3 nucleotide sequence: TGTGCCAGCCGTCGTAAGGACAGGGAGGGGACCCAGTACTTC.

V and J are TRBV9 and TRBJ2-1; TRBD2 aligns across 7 bases. The junction had 14 bases not matched to a gene; V was cut back by 3 bases and J by 14 bases. The CDR3 contains 14 residues. The germline V gene encodes CDR1 SGDLS and CDR2 YYNGEE. The CDR3 nucleotides read TGTGCCAGCAGCGCCGGGCCTAGCGGTCCGTGGGAGTTCTTC. It specifies CASSAGPSGPWEFF.

CDR3 coding DNA: TGTGCCAGCAGTTACTTCGGTAGCGGGAGGACCGGGGAGCTGTTTTTT. Protein product: CASSYFGSGRTGELFF. The genes are TRBV6-5 and TRBJ2-2, with TRBD2 identical over 10 bases. The CDR3 is 16 amino acids. V gave up 1 base and J gave up 5 bases; unmatched junction bases: 4. Germline V CDR1 and CDR2: MNHEY, SVGAGI.

The genes are TRBV28 and TRBJ2-1; a possible D gene is TRBD2 (5 bases). Germline V lookup: CDR1 MDHEN, CDR2 SYDVKM. The CDR3 runs 15 residues. V lost 5 bases and J 5 bases, leaving 16 bases between the germline ends. In DNA form, the CDR3 reads TGTGCCAGCAGTCTTCGGACTGACGAGGACAATGAGCAGTTCTTC. Its protein product is CASSLRTDEDNEQFF. Drawing the rest from reference TRBV28 and TRBJ2-1, the complete variable domain is DVKVTQSSRYLVKRTGEKVFLECVQDMDHENMFWYRQDPGLGLRLIYFSYDVKMKEKGDIPEGYSVSREKKERFSLILESASTNQTSMYLCASSLRTDEDNEQFFGPGTRLTVL.

The rearrangement joins TRBV6-5 to TRBJ2-3, with TRBD2 as a possible D gene (6 bases). The V gene's germline CDR1 is MNHEY and CDR2 SVGAGI. The CDR3 runs 14 residues. Trimming took off 4 bases at V and 2 bases at J, with 10 bases between the two ends. The CDR3 loop is CASSWLRDTDTQYF. CDR3 DNA sequence: TGTGCCAGCAGTTGGTTGCGGGACACAGATACGCAGTATTTT.